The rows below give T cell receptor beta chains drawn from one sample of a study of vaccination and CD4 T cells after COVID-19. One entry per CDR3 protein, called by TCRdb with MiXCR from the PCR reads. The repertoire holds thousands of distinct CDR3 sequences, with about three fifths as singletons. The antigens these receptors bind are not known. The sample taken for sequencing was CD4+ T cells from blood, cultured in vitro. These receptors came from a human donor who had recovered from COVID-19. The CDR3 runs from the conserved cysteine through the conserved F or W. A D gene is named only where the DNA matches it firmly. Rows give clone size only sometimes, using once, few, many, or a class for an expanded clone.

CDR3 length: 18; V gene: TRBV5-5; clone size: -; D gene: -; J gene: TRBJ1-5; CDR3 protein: CASSLRGAGGNSNQPQHF; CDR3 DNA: TGTGCCAGCAGCTTGCGGGGGGCTGGAGGGAATAGCAATCAGCCCCAGCATTTT
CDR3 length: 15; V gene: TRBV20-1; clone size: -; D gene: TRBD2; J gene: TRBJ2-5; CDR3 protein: CSAITGTMVVKTQYF; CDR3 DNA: TGCAGTGCTATAACCGGGACTATGGTCGTGAAGACCCAGTACTTC
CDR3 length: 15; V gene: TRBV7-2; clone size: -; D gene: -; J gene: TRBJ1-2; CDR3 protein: CASSLGEGGVYGYTF; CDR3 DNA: TGTGCCAGCAGCTTAGGAGAAGGGGGTGTCTATGGCTACACCTTC
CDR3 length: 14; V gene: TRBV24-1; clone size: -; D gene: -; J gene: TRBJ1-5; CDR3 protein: CATSVGGRNQPQHF; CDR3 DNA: TGTGCCACCAGTGTCGGGGGCCGCAATCAGCCCCAGCATTTT
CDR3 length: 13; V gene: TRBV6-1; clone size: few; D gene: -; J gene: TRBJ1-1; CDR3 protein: CASSDPIEGGAFF; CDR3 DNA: TGTGCCAGCAGTGACCCTATTGAAGGTGGGGCTTTCTTT
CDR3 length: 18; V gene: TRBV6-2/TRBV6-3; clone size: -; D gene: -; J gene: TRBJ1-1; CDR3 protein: CASSYPWQVFTMNTEAFF; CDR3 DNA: TGTGCCAGCAGTTATCCTTGGCAGGTCTTTACAATGAACACTGAAGCTTTCTTT
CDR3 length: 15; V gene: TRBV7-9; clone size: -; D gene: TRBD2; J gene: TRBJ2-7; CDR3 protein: CASSLSGRASDEQYF; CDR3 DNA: TGTGCCAGCAGCTTAAGCGGGAGGGCCTCAGACGAGCAGTACTTC
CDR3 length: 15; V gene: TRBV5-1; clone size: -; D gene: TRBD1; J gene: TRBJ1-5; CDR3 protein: CASSLGDRENQPQHF; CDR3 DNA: TGCGCCAGCAGCTTGGGGGACAGGGAAAATCAGCCCCAGCATTTT
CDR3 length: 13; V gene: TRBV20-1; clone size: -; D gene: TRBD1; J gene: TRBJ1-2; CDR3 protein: CSAPTRQGDGYTF; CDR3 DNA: TGCAGTGCTCCAACCCGACAGGGGGATGGCTACACCTTC
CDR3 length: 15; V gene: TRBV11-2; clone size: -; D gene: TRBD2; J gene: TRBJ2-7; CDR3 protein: CASSPGLAETYEQYF; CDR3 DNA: TGTGCCAGCAGCCCAGGACTAGCGGAGACCTACGAGCAGTACTTC
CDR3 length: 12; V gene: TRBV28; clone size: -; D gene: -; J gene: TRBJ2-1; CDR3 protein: CASSAKLTEQFF; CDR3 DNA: TGTGCCAGCAGTGCTAAATTGACTGAGCAGTTCTTC
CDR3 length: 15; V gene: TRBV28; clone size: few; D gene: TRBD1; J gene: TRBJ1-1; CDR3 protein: CASSLPGQGNTEAFF; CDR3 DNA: TGTGCCAGCAGTTTACCGGGACAGGGGAACACTGAAGCTTTCTTT
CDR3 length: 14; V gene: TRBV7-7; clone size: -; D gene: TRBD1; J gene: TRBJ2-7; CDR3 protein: CASSRSDRGSEQYF; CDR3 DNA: TGTGCTAGCAGCCGCTCGGACAGGGGTTCCGAGCAGTACTTC
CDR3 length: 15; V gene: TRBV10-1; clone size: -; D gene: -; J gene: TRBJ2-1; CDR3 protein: CASSANGGSYNEQFF; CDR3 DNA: TGCGCCAGCAGTGCCAACGGAGGATCCTACAATGAGCAGTTCTTC
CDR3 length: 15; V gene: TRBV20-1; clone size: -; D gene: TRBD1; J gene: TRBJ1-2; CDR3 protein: CSARDGQGVSEGYTF; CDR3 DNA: TGCAGTGCTAGAGACGGACAGGGCGTTTCTGAGGGCTACACCTTC
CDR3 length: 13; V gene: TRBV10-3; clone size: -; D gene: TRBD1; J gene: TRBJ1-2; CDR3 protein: CAISEWTGAGYTF; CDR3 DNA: TGTGCCATCAGTGAGTGGACAGGGGCTGGCTACACCTTC
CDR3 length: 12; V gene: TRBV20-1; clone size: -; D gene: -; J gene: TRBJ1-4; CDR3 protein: CSAYRDGEKLFF; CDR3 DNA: TGCAGTGCTTACAGGGACGGGGAAAAACTGTTTTTT
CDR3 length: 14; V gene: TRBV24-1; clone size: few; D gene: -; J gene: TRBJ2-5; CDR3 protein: CATSDWAGQETQYF; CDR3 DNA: TGTGCCACCAGTGATTGGGCAGGCCAAGAGACCCAGTACTTC
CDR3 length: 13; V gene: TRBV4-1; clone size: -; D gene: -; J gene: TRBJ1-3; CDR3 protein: CASSQNTGNTIYF; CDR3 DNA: TGCGCCAGCAGTCAAAATACTGGAAACACCATATATTTT
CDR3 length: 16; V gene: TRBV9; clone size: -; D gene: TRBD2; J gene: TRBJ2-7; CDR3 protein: CASSPPGTSGSFEQYF; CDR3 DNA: TGTGCCAGCAGCCCCCCAGGGACTAGCGGGAGTTTTGAGCAGTACTTC
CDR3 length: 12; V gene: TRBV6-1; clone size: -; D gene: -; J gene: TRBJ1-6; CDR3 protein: CASSLRNSPLHF; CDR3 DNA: TGTGCCAGCAGTCTCCGGAATTCACCCCTCCACTTT
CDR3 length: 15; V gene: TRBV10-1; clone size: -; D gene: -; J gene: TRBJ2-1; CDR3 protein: CASSQEGLSYNEQFF; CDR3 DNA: TGCGCCAGCAGCCAAGAGGGACTTTCCTACAATGAGCAGTTCTTC
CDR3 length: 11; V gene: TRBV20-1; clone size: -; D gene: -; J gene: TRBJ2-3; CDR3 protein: CSARLADTQYF; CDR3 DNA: TGCAGTGCTAGACTAGCAGATACGCAGTATTTT
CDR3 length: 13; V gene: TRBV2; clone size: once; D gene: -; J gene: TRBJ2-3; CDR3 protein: CASRDYYTDTQYF; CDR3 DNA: TGTGCCAGCAGGGACTACTACACAGATACGCAGTATTTT
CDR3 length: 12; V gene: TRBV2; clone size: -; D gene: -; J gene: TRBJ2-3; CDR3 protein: CASRGDFKTQYF; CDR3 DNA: TGTGCCAGCAGGGGGGACTTTAAGACGCAGTATTTT
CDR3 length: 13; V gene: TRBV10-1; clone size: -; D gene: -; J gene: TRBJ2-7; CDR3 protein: CASSESTYYEQYF; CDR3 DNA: TGCGCCAGCAGTGAGTCCACCTACTACGAGCAGTACTTC
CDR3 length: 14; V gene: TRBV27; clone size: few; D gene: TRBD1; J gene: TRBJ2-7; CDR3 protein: CASRPPRGYHEQYF; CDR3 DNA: TGTGCCAGCAGGCCGCCCAGGGGGTACCACGAGCAGTACTTC
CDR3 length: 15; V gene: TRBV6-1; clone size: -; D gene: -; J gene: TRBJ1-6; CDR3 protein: CASSASLGTYSPLHF; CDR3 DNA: TGTGCCAGCAGTGCCTCATTGGGGACCTATTCACCCCTCCACTTT
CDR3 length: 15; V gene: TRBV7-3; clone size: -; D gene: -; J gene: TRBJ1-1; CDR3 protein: CASSLMAGVATEAFF; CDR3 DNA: TGTGCCAGCAGCTTAATGGCAGGGGTGGCCACTGAAGCTTTCTTT
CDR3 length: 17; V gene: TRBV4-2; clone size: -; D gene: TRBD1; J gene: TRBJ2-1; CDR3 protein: CASSQDEGGSSYNEQFF; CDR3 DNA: TGTGCCAGCAGCCAGGACGAAGGGGGCTCGAGCTACAATGAGCAGTTCTTC
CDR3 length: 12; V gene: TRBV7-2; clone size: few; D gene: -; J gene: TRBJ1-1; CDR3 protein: CASSFVRTEAFF; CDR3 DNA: TGTGCCAGCAGCTTCGTTCGGACTGAAGCTTTCTTT
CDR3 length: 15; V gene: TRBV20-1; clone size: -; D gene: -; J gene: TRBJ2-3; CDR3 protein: CSASTVRVGTDTQYF; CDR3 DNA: TGCAGTGCCTCGACTGTCCGGGTAGGCACAGATACGCAGTATTTT
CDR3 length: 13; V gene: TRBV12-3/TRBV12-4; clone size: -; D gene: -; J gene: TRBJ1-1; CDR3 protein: CASSLDRTTEAFF; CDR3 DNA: TGTGCCAGCAGTTTAGACAGGACCACTGAAGCTTTCTTT
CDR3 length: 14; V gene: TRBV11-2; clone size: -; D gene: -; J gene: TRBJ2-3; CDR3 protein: CASSLSPLAYPQYF; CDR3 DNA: TGTGCCAGCAGCTTGTCACCCTTAGCTTACCCGCAGTATTTT
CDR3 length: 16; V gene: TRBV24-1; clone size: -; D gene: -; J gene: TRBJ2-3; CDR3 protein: CATSDLSGWGTDTQYF; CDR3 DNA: TGTGCCACCAGTGACCTCTCAGGGTGGGGCACAGATACGCAGTATTTT
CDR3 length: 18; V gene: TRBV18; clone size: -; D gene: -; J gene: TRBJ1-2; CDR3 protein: CASSPPRGTPQANYGYTF; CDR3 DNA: TGTGCCAGCTCACCTCCCCGGGGGACACCCCAGGCCAACTATGGCTACACCTTC
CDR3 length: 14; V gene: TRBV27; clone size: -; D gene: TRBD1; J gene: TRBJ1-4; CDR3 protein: CASSSPGGNEKLFF; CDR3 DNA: TGTGCCAGCAGCTCCCCAGGGGGGAATGAAAAACTGTTTTTT
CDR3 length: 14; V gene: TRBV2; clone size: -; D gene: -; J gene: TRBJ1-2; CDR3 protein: CASRSAGTNYGYTF; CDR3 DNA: TGTGCCAGCAGGTCGGCAGGAACTAACTATGGCTACACCTTC
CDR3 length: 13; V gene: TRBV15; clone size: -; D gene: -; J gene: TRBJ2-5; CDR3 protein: CATTQPGTETQYF; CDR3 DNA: TGTGCCACGACACAGCCAGGGACGGAGACCCAGTACTTC
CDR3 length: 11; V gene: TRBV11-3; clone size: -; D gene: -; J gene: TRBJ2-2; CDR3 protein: CASSRAGELFF; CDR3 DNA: TGTGCCAGCAGCCGGGCCGGGGAGCTGTTTTTT
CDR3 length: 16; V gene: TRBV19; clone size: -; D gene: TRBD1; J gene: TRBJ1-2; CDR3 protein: CASSPGQGMRGYGYTF; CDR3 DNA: TGTGCCAGTAGCCCGGGACAGGGGATGAGGGGTTATGGCTACACCTTC
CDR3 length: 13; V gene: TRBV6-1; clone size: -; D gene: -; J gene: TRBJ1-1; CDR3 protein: CASSPGPNTEAFF; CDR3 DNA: TGTGCCAGCAGTCCTGGTCCTAACACTGAAGCTTTCTTT
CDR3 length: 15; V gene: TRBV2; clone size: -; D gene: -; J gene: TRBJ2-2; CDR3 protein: CASKAETSNTGELFF; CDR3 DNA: TGTGCCAGCAAGGCGGAGACATCGAACACCGGGGAGCTGTTTTTT
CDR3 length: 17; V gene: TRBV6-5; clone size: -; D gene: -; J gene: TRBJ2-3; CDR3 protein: CASSYSRTREVTDTQYF; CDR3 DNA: TGTGCCAGCAGTTACTCCCGTACGAGGGAGGTCACAGATACGCAGTATTTT
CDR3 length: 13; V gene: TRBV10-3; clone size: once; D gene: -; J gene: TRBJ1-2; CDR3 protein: CAISVDRNYGYTF; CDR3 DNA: TGTGCCATCAGTGTGGACAGAAACTATGGCTACACCTTC
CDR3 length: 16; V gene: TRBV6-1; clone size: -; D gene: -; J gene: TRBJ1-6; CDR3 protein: CASSGDLRTYNSPLHF; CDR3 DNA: TGTGCCAGCAGTGGGGACTTAAGGACCTATAATTCACCCCTCCACTTT
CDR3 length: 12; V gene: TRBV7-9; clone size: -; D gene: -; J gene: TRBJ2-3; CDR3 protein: CASSRGGGTQYF; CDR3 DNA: TGTGCCAGCAGCAGAGGGGGGGGTACGCAGTATTTT
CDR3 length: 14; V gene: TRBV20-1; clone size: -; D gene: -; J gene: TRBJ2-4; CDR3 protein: CSPRPALAKNIQYF; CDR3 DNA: TGCAGTCCTCGGCCGGCGCTAGCCAAAAACATTCAGTACTTC
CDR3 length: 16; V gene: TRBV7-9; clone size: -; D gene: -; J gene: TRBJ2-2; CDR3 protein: CASSLVVTAHTGELFF; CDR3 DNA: TGTGCCAGCAGCTTAGTGGTAACGGCACACACCGGGGAGCTGTTTTTT
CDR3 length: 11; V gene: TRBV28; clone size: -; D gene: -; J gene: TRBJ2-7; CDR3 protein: CASSSSYEQYF; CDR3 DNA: TGTGCCAGCTCCAGCTCCTACGAGCAGTACTTC
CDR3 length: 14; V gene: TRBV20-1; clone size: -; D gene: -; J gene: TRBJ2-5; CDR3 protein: CSASSPGVVETQYF; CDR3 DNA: TGCAGTGCTAGTAGTCCGGGAGTTGTAGAGACCCAGTACTTC